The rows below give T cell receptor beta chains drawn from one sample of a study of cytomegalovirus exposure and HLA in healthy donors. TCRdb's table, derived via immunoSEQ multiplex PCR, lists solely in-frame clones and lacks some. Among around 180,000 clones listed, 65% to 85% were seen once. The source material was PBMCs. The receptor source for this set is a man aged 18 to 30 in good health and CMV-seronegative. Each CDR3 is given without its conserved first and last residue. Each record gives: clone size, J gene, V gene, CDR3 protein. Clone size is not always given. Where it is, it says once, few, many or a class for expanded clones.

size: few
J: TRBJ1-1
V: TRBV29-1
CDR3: SVTPGQGLQAF

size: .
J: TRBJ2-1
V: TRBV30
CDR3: AWSRRDRGFNEQF

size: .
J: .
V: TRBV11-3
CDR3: ASSPRSTGGIPYEQY

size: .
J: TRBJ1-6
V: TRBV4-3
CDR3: ASSQEARWYNSPLH

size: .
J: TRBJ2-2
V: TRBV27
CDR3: ASRPPGNTGELF

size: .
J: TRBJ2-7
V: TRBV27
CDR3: ASSLWGQPTYEQY

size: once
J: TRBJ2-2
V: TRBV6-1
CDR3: ASSATGGATGELF

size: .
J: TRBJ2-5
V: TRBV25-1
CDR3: ASSELRLGETQY

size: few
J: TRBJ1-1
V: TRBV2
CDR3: ASSSTGVGTEAF

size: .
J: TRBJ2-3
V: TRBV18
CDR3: ASSPRGTGGTDTQY

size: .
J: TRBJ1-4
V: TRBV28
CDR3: ASSRGQLF

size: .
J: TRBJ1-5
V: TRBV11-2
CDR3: ASSLKGNQPQH

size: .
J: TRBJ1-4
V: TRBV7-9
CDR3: ASSLAMAGEKLF

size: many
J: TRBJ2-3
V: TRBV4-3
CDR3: ASSRSRGFTDTQY

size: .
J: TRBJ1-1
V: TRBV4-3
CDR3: ASSQDPGYTEAF

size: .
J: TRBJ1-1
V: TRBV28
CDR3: ASSFLEMNTEAF

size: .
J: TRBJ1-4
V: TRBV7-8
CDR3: ASSLVERGLGKLF

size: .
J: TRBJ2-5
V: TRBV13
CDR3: ASRRGLETQY

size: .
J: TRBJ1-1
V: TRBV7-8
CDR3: ASSSTGGRITEAF

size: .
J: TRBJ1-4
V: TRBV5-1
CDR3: ASSSDSATNEKLF

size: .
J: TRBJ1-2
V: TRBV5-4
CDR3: ASSSGTGVLGYT

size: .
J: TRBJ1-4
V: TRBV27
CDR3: ASSLVGGGEKLF

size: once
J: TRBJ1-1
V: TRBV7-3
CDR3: ASSLTGDRANTEAF

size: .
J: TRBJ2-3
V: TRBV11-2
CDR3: ASSLVLGGTDTQY

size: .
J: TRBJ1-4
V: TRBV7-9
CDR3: ASSSHRDRASEKLF

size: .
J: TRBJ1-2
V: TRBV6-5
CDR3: ASSYSLGGGYGYT

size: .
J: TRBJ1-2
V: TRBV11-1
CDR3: ASSQKRQGQGYT

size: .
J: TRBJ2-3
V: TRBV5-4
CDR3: ASSLSWGAGDTQY